This paragraph reports one T cell receptor (beta chain). Antigen unknown. The data belong to a study of shared clonotypes between healthy human individuals. Study results and limitations: What naive subsets generally showed was a larger estimated richness than memory subsets showed.

The repertoire was sequenced with immunoSEQ multiplex PCR; TCRdb's copy has only in-frame clones and lacks some. Among over a million clones listed, about 76% were seen once. CDR3 length: 13 amino acids. Germline values: CDR1 LNHDA, CDR2 SQIVND (reference sequence). The V gene lost 6 bases and the J gene lost 1 base, with 10 bases spanning the gap. This receptor was obtained from a man younger than 35 in good health. This sequence joins TRBV19 and TRBJ2-7; D uncertain. The source material was memory CD4+ T cells sorted from blood. Subset noted: CD45RA-negative fraction. DNA of the CDR3: TGTGCCAGTAGCCCCGCCAGTTCCTACGAGCAGTACTTC. This sequence encodes CASSPASSYEQYF.